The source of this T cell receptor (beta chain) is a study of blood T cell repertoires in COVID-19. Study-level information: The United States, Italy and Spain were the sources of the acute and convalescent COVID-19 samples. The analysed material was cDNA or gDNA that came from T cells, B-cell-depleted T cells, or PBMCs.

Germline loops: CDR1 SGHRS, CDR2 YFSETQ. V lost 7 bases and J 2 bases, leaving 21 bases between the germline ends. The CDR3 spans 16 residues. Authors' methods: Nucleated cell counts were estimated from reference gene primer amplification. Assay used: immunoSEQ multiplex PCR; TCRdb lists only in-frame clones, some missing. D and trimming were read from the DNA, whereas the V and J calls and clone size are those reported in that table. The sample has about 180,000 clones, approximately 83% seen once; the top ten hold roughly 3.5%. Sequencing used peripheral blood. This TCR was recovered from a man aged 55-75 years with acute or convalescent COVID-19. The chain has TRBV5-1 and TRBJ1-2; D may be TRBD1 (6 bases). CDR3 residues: CASLGVTGTRNYGYTF. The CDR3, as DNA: TGCGCCAGCCTGGGGGTCACAGGGACGAGAAACTATGGCTACACCTTC. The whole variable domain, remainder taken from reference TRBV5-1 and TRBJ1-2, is KAGVTQTPRYLIKTRGQQVTLSCSPISGHRSVSWYQQTPGQGLQFLFEYFSETQRNKGNFPGRFSGRQFSNSRSEMNVSTLELGDSALYLCASLGVTGTRNYGYTFGSGTRLTVV.